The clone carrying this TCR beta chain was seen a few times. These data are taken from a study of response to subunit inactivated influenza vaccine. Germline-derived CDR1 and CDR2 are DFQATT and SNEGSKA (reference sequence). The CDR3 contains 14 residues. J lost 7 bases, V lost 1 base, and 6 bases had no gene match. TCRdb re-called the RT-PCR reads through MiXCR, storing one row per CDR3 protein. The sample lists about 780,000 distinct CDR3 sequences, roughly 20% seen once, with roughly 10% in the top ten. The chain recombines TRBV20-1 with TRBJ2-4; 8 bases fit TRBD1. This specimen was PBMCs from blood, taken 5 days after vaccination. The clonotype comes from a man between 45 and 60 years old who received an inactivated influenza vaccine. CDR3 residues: CSARVGTGSNIQYF. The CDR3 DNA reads TGCAGTGCTAGAGTTGGGACAGGCAGCAACATTCAGTACTTC.